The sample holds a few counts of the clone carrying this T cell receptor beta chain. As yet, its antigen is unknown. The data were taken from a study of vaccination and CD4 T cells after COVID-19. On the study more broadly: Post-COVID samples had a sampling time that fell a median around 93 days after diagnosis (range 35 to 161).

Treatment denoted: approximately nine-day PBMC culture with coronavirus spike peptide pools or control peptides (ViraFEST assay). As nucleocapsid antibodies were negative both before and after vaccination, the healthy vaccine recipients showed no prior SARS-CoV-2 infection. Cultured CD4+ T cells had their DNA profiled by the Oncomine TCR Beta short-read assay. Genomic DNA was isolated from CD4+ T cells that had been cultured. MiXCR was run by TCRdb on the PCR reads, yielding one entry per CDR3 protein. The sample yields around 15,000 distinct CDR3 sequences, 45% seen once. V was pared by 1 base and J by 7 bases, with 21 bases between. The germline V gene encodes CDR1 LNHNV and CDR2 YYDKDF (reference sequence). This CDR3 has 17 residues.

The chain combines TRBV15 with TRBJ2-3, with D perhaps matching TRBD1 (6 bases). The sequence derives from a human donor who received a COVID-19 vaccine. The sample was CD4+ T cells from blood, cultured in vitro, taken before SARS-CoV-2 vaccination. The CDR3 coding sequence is TGTGCCACCAGCAGAGTCTTAGGACAGCTTGGGGGTTATACGCAGTATTTT. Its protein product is CATSRVLGQLGGYTQYF.